This T cell receptor beta chain was sequenced during a study of blood T cell repertoires in COVID-19. Study as a whole: Whether acute or convalescent, the COVID-19 samples came from the United States, Italy and Spain.

Germline V gene sequence: CDR1 LGHNA, CDR2 YSLEER. This CDR3 region has 17 residues. With V trimmed by 3 bases and J by 2 bases, 8 bases remained unmatched. TCRdb's table, derived via immunoSEQ multiplex PCR, lists solely in-frame clones and lacks some. Of 200,000 to 300,000 clones in the sample, approximately 90% were seen once. V and J are TRBV4-3 and TRBJ2-7; 12 nucleotides align to TRBD2. The TCR comes from a young woman with COVID-19, enrolled during active disease. The material sequenced was peripheral blood. This chain's CDR3 is CASSQDLAGGAPYEQYF. The CDR3 nucleotides are TGCGCCAGCAGCCAGGATCTAGCGGGGGGGGCCCCCTACGAGCAGTACTTC.